Following are 2 T cell receptor beta chains from one sample sequenced in a study of cytomegalovirus exposure and HLA in healthy donors. The PCR employed 60 Vbeta primers together with 13 Jbeta primers. TCRdb's copy holds only in-frame clones and misses some; the assay was immunoSEQ multiplex PCR. The repertoire consists of fewer than 200,000 clones, with 80% to 90% occurring once and the leading ten covering about 7.7%. Material for sequencing was PBMCs. The receptors were gathered from a woman aged 25 to 45 in good health and CMV-seropositive.

V and J are TRBV5-4 and TRBJ2-5, with 11 bases identical to TRBD2. Trimming removed 5 bases from V and 5 bases from J; junction bases left unmatched: 8. CDR3 length equals 15 residues. In germline, CDR1 is SGHNT, CDR2 YYREEE (reference sequence). The CDR3: CASRDVAGGRETQYF. CDR3 bases: TGTGCCAGCAGAGACGTAGCGGGGGGGCGGGAGACCCAGTACTTC.

V gene TRBV4-3 combines with J gene TRBJ1-5, with D uncertain. The CDR3 length is 13 residues. V lost 1 base, J lost 6 bases, and 7 bases lay in between. The germline V gene has CDR1 LGHNA and CDR2 YSLEER. For the CDR3, the DNA is TGCGCCAGCAGCCAAGCCCCCATTCAGCCCCAGCATTTT. Its translation: CASSQAPIQPQHF.